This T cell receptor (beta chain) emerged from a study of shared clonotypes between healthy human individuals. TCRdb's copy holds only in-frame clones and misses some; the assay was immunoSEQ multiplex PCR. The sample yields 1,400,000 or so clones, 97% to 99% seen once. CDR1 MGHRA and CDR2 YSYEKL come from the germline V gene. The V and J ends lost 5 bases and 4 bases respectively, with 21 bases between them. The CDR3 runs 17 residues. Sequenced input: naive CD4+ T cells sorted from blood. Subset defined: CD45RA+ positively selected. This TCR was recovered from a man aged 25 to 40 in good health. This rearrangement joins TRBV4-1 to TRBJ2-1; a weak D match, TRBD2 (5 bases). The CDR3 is CASSSRLTGFKYNEQFF. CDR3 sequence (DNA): TGCGCCAGCAGCTCGAGATTGACGGGATTTAAGTACAATGAGCAGTTCTTC.